Sequencing of this T cell receptor beta chain was carried out in a study of radiotherapy plus CTLA-4 blockade in lung cancer (dated by TCRdb to the late 2010s). Study-wide context: Among the enrolled patients, around 17% had an objective response, and approximately 33% reached disease control. The full study reports these points: Early dynamic changes in blood T cell clones, together with increased serum interferon-beta after radiation, were reported as the strongest predictors of response. After treatment with radiotherapy and ipilimumab, TCR clones that came from tumors expanded in the peripheral blood.

As to this clone: Its antigen specificity is not known. Base qualities are not recorded, but no much larger clone differs from it by a single base.

Focal radiation therapy combined with CTLA-4 blockade (ipilimumab) was tested in patients with chemo-refractory metastatic non-small-cell lung cancer. The germline V gene (reference sequence) supplies CDR1 MNHNY and CDR2 SVGAGI. The V end gives up 6 bases and the J end 2 bases, leaving 9 bases in the junction not matched to a gene. The CDR3, cysteine through phenylalanine, is 15 amino acids long. CDR3 DNA is the only sequence kept; it has 45 bases, read in frame from the first base. Receptor libraries were prepared by the immunoSEQ multiplex PCR assay. The table was pulled from immuneACCESS by TCRdb, which kept in-frame rearrangements only. Such tables lose some clones; where checked, under half of the loss comes from unresolved V genes, and the rest has no known cause. Within this sample are 120,000 or so clones, with 85% to 90% of them counted one time only. Jointly, the top ten make up 6.9% of the sample.

The sample consisted of peripheral blood, taken from a patient treated with radiotherapy plus ipilimumab. The V and J genes are TRBV6-6 and TRBJ1-2, with 7 central nucleotides matching TRBD1. This clonotype was obtained from a human donor with non-small cell lung cancer that progressed on radiotherapy plus ipilimumab. CDR3 protein: CASRTGQPPNYGYTF. The sequenced DNA is TGTGCCAGCAGAACGGGACAGCCGCCAAACTATGGCTACACCTTC.